This TCR beta chain originates from a study of cytomegalovirus exposure and HLA in healthy donors (dated by TCRdb to 2016 to 2017). Regarding the study in general: According to an earlier analysis of 587 of the donors, 150 million to 200 million T cells yielded roughly 110 million unique TCR beta sequences and 276 Gb of sequence data. The study used immunosequencing to profile the T cell repertoires of 600 to 850 subjects and linked those repertoires to cytomegalovirus serostatus. On average, 235,054 unique TCR beta nucleotide sequences were sequenced per donor among 300 to 500 genotyped donors of the cohort, with 15% to 20% of those sequences being non-productive. Donor age, sex, ethnicity and CMV serostatus were compiled together with the repertoire data. To predict cytomegalovirus infection status, the study combined high-throughput TCR immunosequencing, statistical association of individual TCRs with disease status, and machine learning. Genome-wide SNP genotypes for about three fifths of the roughly 700 donors were used in a later genetic analysis, which treated that subset as a discovery cohort. Typing coverage differed by locus: A, B, C, DRB1 and DQB1 were typed in about 629-640 donors, DQA1 in approximately 520, DPA1 in nearly 610, and DPB1 in roughly 450. The study aimed to test whether cataloging public T cell receptors could reveal signatures of past pathogen exposure. Besides the first cohort of 666 subjects, a separate validation cohort made up of 120 different subjects was used. A later analysis re-analyzed previously published TCR beta repertoires from about 730 donors and added high-resolution HLA genotyping to study TCR occurrence patterns. In an earlier analysis of 587 of the donors, high-throughput TCR beta sequencing was used to judge whether each TCR beta V gene segment behaved as functional or pseudogenic. Roughly 5 DR-DQ haplotypes were handled as single units for association and clustering, since linkage in the cohort was strong. Of the roughly 400 genotyped donors, less than 85% were placed in the genetic ancestry cluster associated with self-reported Caucasian donors. Roughly 300 gigabases of sequencing data and around 90 million unique TCR sequences made up an early release that covered several hundred HLA-typed donors. Every repertoire in the discovery cohort had been generated on one and the same sequencing platform. Class I and class II HLA loci were covered by the typing at four-digit resolution. In the later analysis, no new phenotypic data were used to find candidate immune exposures; instead, reliance was placed on TCR beta sequences and their occurrence across donors. Broader findings and caveats from the paper: The authors suggested that the approach could potentially be extended to other disease states and immunological phenotypes. While some public TCRs were present in many individuals, most TCR sequences turned up only very rarely across donors. The only immune exposure information available for the cohort was CMV serostatus. Presence/absence analyses assumed roughly uniform sequencing depth across donors, an assumption that may not hold. Correlated functional status among segregating V segments might be attributable to linkage disequilibrium, but an unknown experimental factor could not be ruled out. In both the original and validation cohorts, the classifier was reported to diagnose cytomegalovirus status with high specificity and sensitivity. A total of fewer than 200 TCR beta chains were listed by the study as associated with cytomegalovirus. Only TCR beta chains were sequenced in this cohort, and the absence of alpha or paired-chain data limited detectable features. In a later analysis, most CMV-associated TCR beta chains were found to appear HLA-restricted, with HLA associations seemingly driven largely by CMV exposure. Broadly in line with IMGT annotations, most TCR beta V segments showed up in productive rearrangements about 87% or about 30% of the time in an earlier analysis of under 700 of the donors. Assigning TCR associations to individual alleles was difficult when HLA alleles, especially DR and DQ, strongly co-occurred. A later analysis found that HLA-associated TCR beta chains were more clonally expanded and had lower generation probabilities than equally common non-associated chains. A later analysis found that TCR association rates varied across HLA loci, with DRB1 alleles showing the most associated TCRs and HLA-C alleles the fewest. Some IMGT-functional V segments, including TRBV6-2 and TRBV6-3, could not be told apart with the 87-base-pair reads, so those segments were excluded. In a later analysis, some 17,000 TCR beta sequences were associated with specific HLA alleles at a false discovery rate of 0.05. According to a later analysis, parvovirus B19, influenza, CMV and Epstein-Barr virus appeared linked to several top co-occurrence clusters. A group of highly shared sequence variants was considered likely to be a technical artifact of the sequencing pipeline. In a later genetic analysis, a missense DCLRE1C variant was associated with V-gene and J-gene trimming of TCR beta chains, and the association was replicated in an independent cohort. Because HLA typing was missing for some donors at each locus, association tests included only the typed subset. Roughly 15 rarely observed V segments, including chromosome 9 orphons, were excluded from the earlier analysis of some 590 of the donors because counts were too low. A further reported finding was that TCR beta sequences accurately predicted the HLA-A and HLA-B alleles for most subjects in the first cohort. Compared with the roughly 710-donor mean, donors in an Asian-associated ancestry cluster had fewer N-insertions in productive TCRs, according to a later genetic analysis. In vitro tests confirmed that a few of the cytomegalovirus-associated TCR beta chains recognize cytomegalovirus antigens.

In total, 630 or so healthy bone marrow donors made up the cohort. All cohort members were sampled while nominally healthy, although unrecorded immune exposures were likely present. The donor was CMV seronegative and was included in the group of 352 seronegative cohort members. A peripheral blood sample was provided by each donor, and peripheral blood mononuclear cells were used for TCR beta sequencing. Genomic DNA was extracted from the blood cell samples with the Qiagen DNeasy Blood Extraction Kit. This clone was recorded a few times. The antigen it recognizes is unknown. Base-call qualities are not available, and no considerably larger clone is one nucleotide away. CDR3 length: 14 amino acids, cysteine to phenylalanine. The DNA shown is the 42-base CDR3, in frame from base 1. V is shortened by 3 bases, J by 6 bases, and the region joining them spans 9 bases. CDR1 and CDR2, per the germline V gene (reference sequence), are PRHDT and FYEKMQ.

The method was the immunoSEQ multiplex PCR assay. For the multiplex PCR, a mixture combining 60 forward primers for TCR Vbeta segments and 13 reverse primers for TCR Jbeta segments was used. The CDR3 region of rearranged TCR beta genes was amplified from genomic DNA by a multiplex PCR assay. The Illumina HiSeq System was used to sequence the amplified TCR beta libraries as 87-base-pair reads. The source study handled its data this way. In a later analysis, tens of millions of unique TCR beta chains were counted across the roughly 700 repertoires, and about 9.9 million of these chains were shared by at least two donors. Raw reads were error-corrected and collapsed into unique sequences by a nearest-neighbor algorithm in which closely related sequences were merged to remove PCR and sequencing errors. V, D and J gene segments were assigned by aligning CDR3 sequences to IMGT reference sequences. For a sequence to be retained, at least a six-nucleotide match to both a V gene segment and a J gene segment was required. A rearrangement counted as productive if the CDR3 had no stop codons and remained in frame with V and J, and every other rearrangement counted as non-productive. Following IMGT convention, CDR3 was defined as the stretch from the second conserved V-encoded cysteine up to the conserved J-encoded phenylalanine. Sequences without an unambiguous match to a single V gene segment were excluded from the earlier analysis of about 640 of the donors. In an earlier analysis of 587 of the donors, a V segment was called functional when productive rearrangements were above 56.7%, and segregating when the standard deviation between donors exceeded 5%. A statistical classification framework was developed to diagnose cytomegalovirus status using the catalog of TCR beta chain sequences. In a later analysis, V and J genes were assigned by comparing TCR nucleotide sequences against IMGT/GENE-DB human TR gene sequences. A later analysis assigned CDR3 sequences and most-parsimonious VDJ recombination scenarios with the TCRdist pipeline. In a later analysis, each TCR beta chain was defined by its CDR3 amino acid sequence together with its V-gene family, and reads without a unique V-gene family were excluded. To address suspected cross-contamination and a sequencing artifact, a later analysis removed 592 highly shared, low-generation-probability nucleotide sequences. A later analysis calculated a clonal expansion index for each public chain from normalized within-repertoire ranks of inferred template counts. In a later analysis, generation probabilities were computed using a VDJ recombination model fitted to out-of-frame rearrangements, and the results were checked against IGoR. Hypergeometric tests were used in a later analysis to score TCR-TCR, TCR-HLA and TCR-CMV co-occurrence, with a repertoire-size bias correction applied to the TCR pairs. A later analysis estimated false discovery rates by permuting HLA or CMV assignments 20 times. In a later analysis, co-occurring TCRs were grouped using DBSCAN, and TCRdist sequence similarity was added for clustering within HLA-allele-positive subsets. For co-occurrence clustering, repertoires with fewer than 30,000 or more than 120,000 public chains were excluded, along with a handful of repertoires with anomalous nucleotide sharing. TCRdb mirrors the immuneACCESS table, restricted to in-frame sequences. Some clones are absent from its copies; in checked studies, under half trace to an unresolved V gene, and the reason for the others is unknown. Clone size and the V and J calls come from that table; the DNA yielded D and trimming. Counted in this sample were approximately 160,000 clones; roughly 82% of them appeared once. Jointly, the top ten make up 1.5% to 2% of the sample.

The sequenced material came from PBMCs. The source is a woman aged 30 to 39 in good health and CMV-seronegative. Rearrangement joined TRBV13 to TRBJ1-6; the D gene is unclear. The CDR3: CASSFRDFNSPLHF. The nucleotides read TGTGCCAGCAGCTTCCGGGATTTTAATTCACCCCTCCACTTT.